The 15 T cell receptor beta chains reported below all come from one sample, sequenced in a study of early T cells in non-severe SARS-CoV-2 infection. TCRdb used MiXCR to reprocess the 5' RACE reads, holding one entry per CDR3 protein. The data hold about 66,000 distinct CDR3 sequences, with roughly a sixth observed a single time. The material was whole blood, obtained at baseline. Receptor source: an adult who was a healthcare worker with PCR-confirmed SARS-CoV-2 infection or an uninfected control (not recorded which).

This clonotype turned up a few times. V gene TRBV6-2 or TRBV6-3 combines with J gene TRBJ2-5; D tentatively fits TRBD1 or TRBD2 (6 bases each). Germline lookup yields CDR1 MNHEY and CDR2 SVGEGT. The V end was cut by 2 bases, the J end by 4 bases, with 14 bases between. This CDR3 spans 15 amino acids. This CDR3 is CASSYPSGGGETQYF. DNA for the CDR3: TGTGCCAGCAGTTACCCATCAGGAGGGGGAGAGACCCAGTACTTC.

This chain links TRBV20-1 with TRBJ2-4, with 8 bases identical to TRBD2. The CDR3 loop spans 14 amino acids. J lost 8 bases, V lost 0 bases, and 6 bases had no gene match. Germline CDR1 reads DFQATT; CDR2 reads SNEGSKA (reference sequence). The CDR3 DNA follows: TGCAGTGCTAGAGATCGAGCGGGAGTTTACATTCAGTACTTC. Translated: CSARDRAGVYIQYF.

V gene TRBV5-1 combines with J gene TRBJ2-1; weak D call: TRBD2 (5 bases). Germline V gene lookup returns CDR1 SGHRS and CDR2 YFSETQ. The CDR3 is made up of 14 amino acids. The V and J ends lost 0 bases and 6 bases respectively, with 10 bases between them. The CDR3, as DNA: TGCGCCAGCAGCTTGGTGACTACCTCCAATGAGCAGTTCTTC. This codes for CASSLVTTSNEQFF.

The chain couples TRBV2 to TRBJ2-3; a weak D match, TRBD1 (6 bases). V was trimmed by 5 bases and J by 2 bases, leaving 11 bases between them. The CDR3 spans 14 residues. Germline values: CDR1 SNHLY, CDR2 FYNNEI. Here the CDR3 reads CASSTDRITDTQYF. CDR3 DNA: TGTGCCAGCAGTACCGACAGGATCACAGATACGCAGTATTTT.

The table lists this clonotype with a few counts. The V gene is TRBV5-5, the J gene TRBJ2-3; perhaps D is TRBD1 or TRBD2 (5 bases each). Germline V gene data show CDR1 as SGHKS and CDR2 as YYEKEE (reference sequence). Trimming pared 0 bases from V and 4 bases from J, leaving 9 bases between. CDR3 length: 14 residues. CDR3 protein: CASSLGGTADTQYF. In DNA form, the CDR3 reads TGTGCCAGCAGCTTGGGAGGGACGGCAGATACGCAGTATTTT.

This clonotype was seen a handful of times. The chain has TRBV11-1 and TRBJ2-2; D uncertain. Germline lookup yields CDR1 SGHAT and CDR2 FQDESV (reference sequence). Between the trimmed V and J ends, which lost 1 base and 6 bases, there was a span of 9 bases. This CDR3 region has 14 residues. The CDR3 DNA sequence: TGTGCCAGCAGCTTAGATCGGTTTCCCGGGGAGCTGTTTTTT. This translates into CASSLDRFPGELFF.

About this clonotype itself: At one end, the junction sequence differs from germline, possibly due to a read error. The rearrangement links TRBV5-1 to TRBJ1-2; possible D gene TRBD1, 6 bases. The germline V gene has CDR1 SGHRS and CDR2 YFSETQ. This CDR3 is built from 16 residues. The CDR3 bases are TGCGTCAGCAGGGAATTCTTCACAGGGCAGGTGGAGGGCTACACCTTC. This gives the protein CVSREFFTGQVEGYTF. Full variable domain (outside the CDR3, taken from reference TRBV5-1 and TRBJ1-2): KAGVTQTPRYLIKTRGQQVTLSCSPISGHRSVSWYQQTPGQGLQFLFEYFSETQRNKGNFPGRFSGRQFSNSRSEMNVSTLELGDSALYLCVSREFFTGQVEGYTFGSGTRLTVV.

The V gene is TRBV6-1, the J gene TRBJ1-1; 7 bases line up with TRBD1. Germline CDR1 is MNHNS and CDR2 is SASEGT. The CDR3 totals 14 residues. The ends lost 6 bases at V and 0 bases at J; junction bases unmatched: 4. The CDR3: CASSVGQLNTEAFF. CDR3 DNA sequence: TGTGCCAGCAGCGTGGGACAGCTGAACACTGAAGCTTTCTTT.

This clonotype has just a few counts. The CDR3 protein is CASSRDRAVVQPQHF. The CDR3 DNA follows: TGTGCCAGCAGCCGGGACAGGGCGGTGGTTCAGCCCCAGCATTTT. The J gene is TRBJ1-5, the V gene TRBV6-2 or TRBV6-3; 9 nucleotides agree with TRBD1. This CDR3 is 15 amino acids long. V trimming: 6 bases; J trimming: 6 bases; junction bases outside the gene matches: 9. Germline assignment: CDR1 MNHEY and CDR2 SVGEGT.

The V gene is TRBV6-6, the J gene TRBJ2-1; TRBD2 aligns across 8 bases. Trimming took 3 bases from V and 5 from J; bases not matched to a gene: 6. The CDR3 has 15 residues. The germline V gene encodes CDR1 MNHNY and CDR2 SVGAGI (reference sequence). CDR3 sequence: CASSYSRAGDNEQFF. In nucleotides, the CDR3 is TGTGCCAGCAGTTATTCGAGAGCGGGGGACAATGAGCAGTTCTTC.

At least ten counts were recorded for this clonotype. V is TRBV6-5 and J is TRBJ2-2; the match to TRBD2 covers 13 bases. The trim removed 5 bases at V and 10 bases at J, leaving 13 bases unmatched. The CDR3 covers 17 residues. Germline values: CDR1 MNHEY, CDR2 SVGAGI. The DNA for the CDR3 is TGTGCCAGCAGTCTTCGCGCCCCGGGACTAGCGGGATCGGAGCTGTTTTTT. As protein: CASSLRAPGLAGSELFF.

This clonotype was picked up a small number of times. The chain has TRBV7-9 and TRBJ2-3; a possible D gene is TRBD1 (5 bases). The germline CDR1 and CDR2 sequences are SEHNR and FQNEAQ (reference sequence). This CDR3 is built from 15 residues. The ends were cut back, 4 bases at V and 2 bases at J, with 13 bases in the middle. CDR3 sequence reads: CASSYYRSLTDTQYF. The CDR3 nucleotides are TGTGCCAGCAGCTATTACAGGTCACTCACAGATACGCAGTATTTT.

In this sample, this clonotype turned up a few times. J is TRBJ2-5 and V is TRBV7-2; 11 bases are shared with TRBD2. The germline CDR1 and CDR2 sequences are SGHTA and FQGNSA. Trimming removed 5 bases from V and 5 bases from J; junction bases left unmatched: 4. CDR3 length: 14 amino acids. The CDR3 region is CASSMGLAEETQYF. CDR3 DNA sequence: TGTGCCAGCAGCATGGGACTAGCGGAGGAGACCCAGTACTTC.

This clonotype showed up just a few times. The chain is built from TRBV7-2 and TRBJ1-5; TRBD1 aligns across 7 bases. Germline values: CDR1 SGHTA, CDR2 FQGNSA. The length of the CDR3 is 14 residues. Losses at the gene ends were 1 base for V and 6 bases for J; bases not matched to a gene: 3. The chain's CDR3 is CASSLGGGSQPQHF. The CDR3 DNA is TGTGCCAGCAGCTTAGGAGGGGGCAGTCAGCCCCAGCATTTT.

This clonotype was observed a few times. This chain connects TRBV7-9 to TRBJ2-7; D uncertain. CDR1 and CDR2 (germline): SEHNR, FQNEAQ (reference sequence). V dropped 1 base and J dropped 1 base, with 2 bases sitting between them. The CDR3 covers 12 residues. In nucleotides, the CDR3 is TGTGCCAGCAGCTTAGAATCCTACGAGCAGTACTTC. Encoded protein: CASSLESYEQYF.